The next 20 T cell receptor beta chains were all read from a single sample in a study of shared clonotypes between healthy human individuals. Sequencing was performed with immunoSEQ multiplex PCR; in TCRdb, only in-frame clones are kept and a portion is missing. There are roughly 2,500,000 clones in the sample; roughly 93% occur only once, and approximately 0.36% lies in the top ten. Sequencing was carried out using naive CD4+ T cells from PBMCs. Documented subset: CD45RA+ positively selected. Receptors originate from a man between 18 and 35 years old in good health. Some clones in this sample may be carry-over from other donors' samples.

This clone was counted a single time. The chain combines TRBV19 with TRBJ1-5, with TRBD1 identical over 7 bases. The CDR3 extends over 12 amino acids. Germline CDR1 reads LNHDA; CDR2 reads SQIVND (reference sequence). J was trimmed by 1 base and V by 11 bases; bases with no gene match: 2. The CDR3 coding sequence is TGTGCCGTCAGGGGGAGCAATCAGCCCCAGCATTTT. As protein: CAVRGSNQPQHF.

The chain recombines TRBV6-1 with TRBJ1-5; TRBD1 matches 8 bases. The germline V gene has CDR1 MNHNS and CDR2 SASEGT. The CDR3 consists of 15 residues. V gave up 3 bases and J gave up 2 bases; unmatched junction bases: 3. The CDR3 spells CASSDGTGGNQPQHF. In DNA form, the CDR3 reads TGTGCCAGCAGTGACGGGACAGGCGGCAATCAGCCCCAGCATTTT.

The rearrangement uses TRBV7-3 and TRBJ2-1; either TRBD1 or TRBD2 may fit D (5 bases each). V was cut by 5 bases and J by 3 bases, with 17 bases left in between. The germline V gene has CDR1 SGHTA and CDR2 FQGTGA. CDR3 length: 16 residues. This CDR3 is CASSPKAGRDYNEQFF. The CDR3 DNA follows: TGTGCCAGCAGCCCCAAGGCGGGCAGGGACTACAATGAGCAGTTCTTC.

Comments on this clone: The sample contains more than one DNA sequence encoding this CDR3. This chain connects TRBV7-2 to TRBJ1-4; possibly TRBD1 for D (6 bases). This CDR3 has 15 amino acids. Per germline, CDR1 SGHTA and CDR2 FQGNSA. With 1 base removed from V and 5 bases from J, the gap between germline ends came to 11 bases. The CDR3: CASSLGGQGNEKLFF. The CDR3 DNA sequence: TGTGCCAGCAGCTTAGGCGGCCAGGGGAATGAAAAACTGTTTTTT.

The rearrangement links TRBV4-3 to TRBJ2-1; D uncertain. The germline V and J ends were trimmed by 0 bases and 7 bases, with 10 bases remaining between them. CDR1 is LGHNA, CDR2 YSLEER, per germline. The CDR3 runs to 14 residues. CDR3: CASSQEPLANEQFF. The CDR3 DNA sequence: TGCGCCAGCAGCCAAGAGCCCCTGGCGAATGAGCAGTTCTTC.

The CDR3 loop reads CASSVATSGFTGELFF. The CDR3 region has the DNA TGTGCCAGCAGCGTAGCAACTAGCGGGTTCACCGGGGAGCTGTTTTTT. The rearrangement uses TRBV9 and TRBJ2-2; 9 positions match TRBD2. The CDR3 is 16 residues long. V lost 0 bases and J lost 4; bases outside the gene matches: 4. The germline V gene encodes CDR1 SGDLS and CDR2 YYNGEE.

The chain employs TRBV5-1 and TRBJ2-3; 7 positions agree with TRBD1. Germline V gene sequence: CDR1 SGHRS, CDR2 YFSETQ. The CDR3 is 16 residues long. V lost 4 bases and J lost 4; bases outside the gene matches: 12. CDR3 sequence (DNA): TGCGCCAGCAGCAAGGGACAGAGCGGCCGGTCAGATACGCAGTATTTT. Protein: CASSKGQSGRSDTQYF.

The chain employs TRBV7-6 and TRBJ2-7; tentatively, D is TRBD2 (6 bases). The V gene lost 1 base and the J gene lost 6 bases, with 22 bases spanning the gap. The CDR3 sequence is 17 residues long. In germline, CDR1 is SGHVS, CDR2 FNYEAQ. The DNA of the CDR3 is TGTGCCAGCAGCTTAGATCCCGGGACTCTTAGCGCATCCGAGCAGTACTTC. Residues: CASSLDPGTLSASEQYF.

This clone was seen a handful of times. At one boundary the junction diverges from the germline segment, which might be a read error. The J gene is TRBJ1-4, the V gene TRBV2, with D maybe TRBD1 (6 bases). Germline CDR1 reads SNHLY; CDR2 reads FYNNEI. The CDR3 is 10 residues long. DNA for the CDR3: TGTGCCAGCATCAGGGGACACCCTCTTTTT. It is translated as CASIRGHPLF.

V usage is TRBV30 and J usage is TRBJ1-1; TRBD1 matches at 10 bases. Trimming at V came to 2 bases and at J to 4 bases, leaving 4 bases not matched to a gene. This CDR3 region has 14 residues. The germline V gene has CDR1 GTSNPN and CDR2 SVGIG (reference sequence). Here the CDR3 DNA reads TGTGCCTGGAGTCCGGGGACAGGGGTCACTGAAGCTTTCTTT. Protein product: CAWSPGTGVTEAFF.

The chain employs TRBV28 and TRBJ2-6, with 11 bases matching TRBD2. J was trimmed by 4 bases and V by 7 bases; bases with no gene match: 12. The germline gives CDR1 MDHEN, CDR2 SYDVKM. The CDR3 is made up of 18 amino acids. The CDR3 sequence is CASKSMTSGTEGANVLTF. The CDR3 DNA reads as TGTGCCAGCAAATCTATGACTAGCGGGACTGAAGGGGCCAACGTCCTGACTTTC.

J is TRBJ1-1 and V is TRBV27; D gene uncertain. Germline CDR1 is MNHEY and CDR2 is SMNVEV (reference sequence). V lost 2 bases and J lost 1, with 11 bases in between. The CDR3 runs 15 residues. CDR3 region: CASSLVRAANTEAFF. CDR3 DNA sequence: TGTGCCAGCAGTTTAGTGAGGGCGGCGAACACTGAAGCTTTCTTT.

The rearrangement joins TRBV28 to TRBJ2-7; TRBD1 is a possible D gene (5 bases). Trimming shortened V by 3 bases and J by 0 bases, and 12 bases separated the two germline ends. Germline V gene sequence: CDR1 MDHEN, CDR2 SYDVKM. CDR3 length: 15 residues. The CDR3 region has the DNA TGTGCCAGCAGTTTTGGTCAGGGCCTCTCCTACGAGCAGTACTTC. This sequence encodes CASSFGQGLSYEQYF.

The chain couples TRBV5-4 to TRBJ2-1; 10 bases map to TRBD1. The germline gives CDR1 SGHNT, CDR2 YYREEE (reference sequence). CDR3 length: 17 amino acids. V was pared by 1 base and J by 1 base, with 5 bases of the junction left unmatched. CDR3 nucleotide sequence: TGTGCCAGCAGCTTGAGACAGGGGGCGTCTTCCTACAATGAGCAGTTCTTC. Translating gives CASSLRQGASSYNEQFF.

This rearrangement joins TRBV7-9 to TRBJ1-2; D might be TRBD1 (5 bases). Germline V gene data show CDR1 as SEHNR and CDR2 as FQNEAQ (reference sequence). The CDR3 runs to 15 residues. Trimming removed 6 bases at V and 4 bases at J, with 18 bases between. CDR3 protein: CASSLQPGLPYGYTF. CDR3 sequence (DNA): TGTGCCAGCAGTTTACAACCGGGACTCCCCTATGGCTACACCTTC.

In nucleotides, the CDR3 is TGTGCCAGCAGCTTTCAGTACCAAGAGACCCAGTACTTC. This sequence encodes CASSFQYQETQYF. V usage is TRBV5-4 and J usage is TRBJ2-5; D unresolved. Trimming stripped 2 bases from V and 0 bases from J, with 5 bases between. This CDR3 contains 13 residues. In germline, CDR1 is SGHNT, CDR2 YYREEE (reference sequence). Filled out from reference TRBV5-4 and TRBJ2-5, the complete variable domain reads ETGVTQSPTHLIKTRGQQVTLRCSSQSGHNTVSWYQQALGQGPQFIFQYYREEENGRGNFPPRFSGLQFPNYSSELNVNALELDDSALYLCASSFQYQETQYFGPGTRLLVL.

CDR3 sequence (DNA): TGTGCCATCAGTGGCCGGGACGATAACTACACCTTC. Its protein is CAISGRDDNYTF. The chain employs TRBV10-3 and TRBJ1-2, with D possibly TRBD1 on 5 matching bases. Trimming left V 4 bases short and J 10 bases short, with 13 bases between. Germline V gene sequence: CDR1 ENHRY, CDR2 SYGVKD. The CDR3 has 12 residues.

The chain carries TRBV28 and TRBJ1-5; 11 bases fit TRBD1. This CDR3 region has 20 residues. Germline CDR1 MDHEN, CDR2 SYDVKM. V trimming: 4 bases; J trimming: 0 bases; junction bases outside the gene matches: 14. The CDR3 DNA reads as TGTGCCAGCAGTTCTCTCGGCGGGACAGGGGGGCGACATAGCAATCAGCCCCAGCATTTT. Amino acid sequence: CASSSLGGTGGRHSNQPQHF.

CDR3 in DNA: TGCAGTGCTAGCGGCTTCACTGAAGCTTTCTTT. It specifies CSASGFTEAFF. V gene TRBV20-1 combines with J gene TRBJ1-1; D remains unclear. V lost 3 bases and J 4 bases, leaving 6 bases between the germline ends. Germline assignment: CDR1 DFQATT and CDR2 SNEGSKA (reference sequence). The CDR3 is 11 residues long.

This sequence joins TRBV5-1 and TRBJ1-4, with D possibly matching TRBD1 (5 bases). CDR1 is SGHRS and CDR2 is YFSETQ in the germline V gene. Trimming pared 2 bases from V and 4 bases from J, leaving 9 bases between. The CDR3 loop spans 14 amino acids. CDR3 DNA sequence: TGCGCCAGCAGCTTCGGGGCCCTTAATGAAAAACTGTTTTTT. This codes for CASSFGALNEKLFF.